Below, 5 T cell receptor beta chains from the same sample are listed, as sequenced in a study of prognosis after radiotherapy for stage I lung cancer (dated by TCRdb to 2020 to 2022). The sequencing machine was an Illumina HiSeq 3000. Two rounds of multiplex PCR on genomic DNA were used to amplify the TCR beta CDR3 region. In the first PCR round, primers specific to each TRBV and TRBJ gene were used, and the primer sequences were filed in Chinese patent CN105087789A. The public reads were reprocessed in TCRdb via fastp at Q25 and MiXCR, keeping in-frame beta chains. Each entry is one CDR3 protein sequence, shown with its most common DNA and genes. This sample holds around 14,000 distinct CDR3 sequences; 30% were observed only once. The ten largest clones capture around 15% of the sample. The specimen comprised PBMCs, sampled before or after stereotactic body radiation therapy (not recorded which). The receptor set was obtained from a donor aged 50 or older with non-small cell lung cancer.

As for this clonotype: This sequence may be a read error, since a much larger clone differs from it by one base. The V gene is TRBV11-2, the J gene TRBJ2-5; the match to TRBD2 covers 7 bases. J gave up 2 bases and V 2 bases, and 5 bases lay outside the gene matches. Per the germline V gene, CDR1 is SGHAT and CDR2 is FQNNGV. The CDR3 spans 15 residues. CDR3 residues: CASSLPKAGQETQYF. In DNA form, the CDR3 reads TGTGCCAGCAGCTTACCTAAAGCGGGACAAGAGACCCAGTACTTC.

This clonotype was picked up many times. The chain links TRBV5-4 to TRBJ2-3; no clear D. The V gene's germline CDR1 is SGHNT and CDR2 YYREEE (reference sequence). The CDR3 extends over 13 amino acids. The V gene lost 4 bases and the J gene lost 2 bases, with 8 bases spanning the gap. CDR3 coding DNA: TGTGCCAGCAGCGATCAGGTCACAGATACGCAGTATTTT. Translating gives CASSDQVTDTQYF.

V is TRBV5-1 and J is TRBJ1-4; D might be TRBD1 (6 bases). V lost 0 bases, J lost 7 bases, and 13 bases lay in between. The germline V gene encodes CDR1 SGHRS and CDR2 YFSETQ. There are 15 residues in the CDR3. The CDR3, as DNA: TGCGCCAGCAGCTTGGGTTCGGGGGCAGGTGAAAAACTGTTTTTT. It encodes CASSLGSGAGEKLFF.

This clonotype was seen only once. The chain links TRBV20-1 to TRBJ2-1, with 11 positions matching TRBD2. This CDR3 has 15 amino acids. V lost 2 bases and J lost 7; bases outside the gene matches: 7. Germline assignment: CDR1 DFQATT and CDR2 SNEGSKA (reference sequence). CDR3 sequence reads: CSARSTSGSRNEQFF. The CDR3 DNA is TGCAGTGCTAGATCCACTAGCGGGAGTAGAAATGAGCAGTTCTTC.

This clonotype was detected many times. The CDR3 here is CASSVSEGVNTEAFF. The CDR3 DNA sequence: TGTGCCAGCAGTGTTTCAGAGGGGGTCAACACTGAAGCTTTCTTT. This rearrangement joins TRBV2 to TRBJ1-1; perhaps TRBD1 as D (6 bases). Trimming removed 4 bases at V and 2 bases at J, with 14 bases between. Germline assignment: CDR1 SNHLY and CDR2 FYNNEI. The CDR3 has 15 residues.